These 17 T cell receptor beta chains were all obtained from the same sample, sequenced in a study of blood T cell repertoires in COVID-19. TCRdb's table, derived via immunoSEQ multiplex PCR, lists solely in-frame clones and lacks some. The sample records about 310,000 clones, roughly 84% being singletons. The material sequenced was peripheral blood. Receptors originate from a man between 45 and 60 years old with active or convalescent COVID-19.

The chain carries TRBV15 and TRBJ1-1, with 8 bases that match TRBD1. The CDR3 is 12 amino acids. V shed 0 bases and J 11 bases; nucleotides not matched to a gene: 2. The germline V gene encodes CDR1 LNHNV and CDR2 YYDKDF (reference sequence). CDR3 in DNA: TGTGCCACCAGCAGAGATAACAGGGGGGCTTTCTTT. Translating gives CATSRDNRGAFF. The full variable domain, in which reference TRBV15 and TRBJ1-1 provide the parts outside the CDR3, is DAMVIQNPRYQVTQFGKPVTLSCSQTLNHNVMYWYQQKSSQAPKLLFHYYDKDFNNEADTPDNFQSRRPNTSFCFLDIRSPGLGDTAMYLCATSRDNRGAFFGQGTRLTVV.

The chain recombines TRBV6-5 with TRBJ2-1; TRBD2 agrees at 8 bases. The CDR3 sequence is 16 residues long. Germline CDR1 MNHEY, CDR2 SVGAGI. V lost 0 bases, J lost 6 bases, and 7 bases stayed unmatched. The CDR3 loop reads CASSYSRSGSRNEQFF. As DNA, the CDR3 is TGTGCCAGCAGTTACTCCCGCAGCGGGAGTCGCAATGAGCAGTTCTTC.

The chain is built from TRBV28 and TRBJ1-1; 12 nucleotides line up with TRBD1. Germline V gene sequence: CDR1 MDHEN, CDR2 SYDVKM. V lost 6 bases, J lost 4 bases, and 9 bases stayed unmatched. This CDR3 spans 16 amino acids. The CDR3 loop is CASSLGPGQGATEAFF. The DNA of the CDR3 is TGTGCCAGCAGCCTAGGGCCGGGACAGGGGGCCACTGAAGCTTTCTTT.

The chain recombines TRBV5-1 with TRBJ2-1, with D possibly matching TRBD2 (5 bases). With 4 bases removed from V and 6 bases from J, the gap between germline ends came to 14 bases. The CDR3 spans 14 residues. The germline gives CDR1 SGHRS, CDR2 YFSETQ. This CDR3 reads CASSPTSFPNEQFF. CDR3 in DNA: TGCGCCAGCAGCCCCACTAGTTTCCCCAATGAGCAGTTCTTC.

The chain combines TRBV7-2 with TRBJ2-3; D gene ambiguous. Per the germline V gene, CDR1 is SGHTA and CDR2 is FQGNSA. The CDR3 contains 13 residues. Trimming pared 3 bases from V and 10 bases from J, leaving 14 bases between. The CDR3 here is CASSFPLLAAQYF. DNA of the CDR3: TGTGCCAGCAGCTTCCCGCTGTTAGCCGCGCAGTATTTT.

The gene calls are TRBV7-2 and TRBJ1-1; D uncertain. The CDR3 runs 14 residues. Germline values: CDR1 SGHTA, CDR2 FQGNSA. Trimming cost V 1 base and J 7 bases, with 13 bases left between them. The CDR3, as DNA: TGTGCCAGCAGCTTAGACGTTACGCGGATTGAAGCTTTCTTT. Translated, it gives CASSLDVTRIEAFF.

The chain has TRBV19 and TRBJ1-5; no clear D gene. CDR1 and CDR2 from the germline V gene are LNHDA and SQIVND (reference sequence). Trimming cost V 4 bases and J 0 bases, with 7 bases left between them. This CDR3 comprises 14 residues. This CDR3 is CASSTAISNQPQHF. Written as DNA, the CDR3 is TGTGCCAGTAGTACAGCGATTAGCAATCAGCCCCAGCATTTT.

The CDR3 here is CASSLQGRSNYGYTF. The CDR3, as DNA: TGTGCCAGCAGCCTCCAAGGGAGGTCGAACTATGGCTACACCTTC. The chain carries TRBV9 and TRBJ1-2; D is unclear. Germline V gene lookup returns CDR1 SGDLS and CDR2 YYNGEE. The CDR3 runs to 15 residues. Trimming cost V 4 bases and J 2 bases, with 15 bases left between them. The full variable domain, rest sourced from reference TRBV9 and TRBJ1-2, is DSGVTQTPKHLITATGQRVTLRCSPRSGDLSVYWYQQSLDQGLQFLIQYYNGEERAKGNILERFSAQQFPDLHSELNLSSLELGDSALYFCASSLQGRSNYGYTFGSGTRLTVV.

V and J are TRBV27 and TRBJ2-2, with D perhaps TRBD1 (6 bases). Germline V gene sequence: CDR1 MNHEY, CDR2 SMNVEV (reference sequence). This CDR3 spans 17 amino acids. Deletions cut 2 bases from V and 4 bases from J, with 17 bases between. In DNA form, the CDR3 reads TGTGCCAGCAGTTTACTGGGGGCAGGGTTATCCACCGGGGAGCTGTTTTTT. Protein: CASSLLGAGLSTGELFF.

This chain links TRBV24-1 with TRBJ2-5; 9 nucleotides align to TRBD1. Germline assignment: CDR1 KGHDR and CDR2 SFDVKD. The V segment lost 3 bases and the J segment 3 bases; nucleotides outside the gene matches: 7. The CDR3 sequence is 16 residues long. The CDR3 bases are TGTGCCACCAGTGATCCGACAGGGGGAGTTAAAGAGACCCAGTACTTC. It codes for CATSDPTGGVKETQYF.

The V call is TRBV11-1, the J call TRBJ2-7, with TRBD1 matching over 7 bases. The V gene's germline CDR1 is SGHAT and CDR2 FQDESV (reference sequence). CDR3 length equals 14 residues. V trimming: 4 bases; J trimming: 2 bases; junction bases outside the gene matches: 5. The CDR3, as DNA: TGTGCCAGCAGCTGGGTGACAGGGCCCTACGAGCAGTACTTC. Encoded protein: CASSWVTGPYEQYF.

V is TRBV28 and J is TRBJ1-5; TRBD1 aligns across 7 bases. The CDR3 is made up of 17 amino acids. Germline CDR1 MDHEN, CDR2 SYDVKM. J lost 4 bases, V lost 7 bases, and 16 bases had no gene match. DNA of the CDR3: TGTGCCAGCACCCTTCGTCCGCGACAGGGTATAAATCAGCCCCAGCATTTT. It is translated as CASTLRPRQGINQPQHF.

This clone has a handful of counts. The CDR3 loop reads CASSLEETGPHEQYF. The CDR3 nucleotides are TGTGCCAGCAGCTTGGAGGAGACAGGGCCCCACGAGCAGTACTTC. The genes are TRBV5-8 and TRBJ2-7; the match to TRBD1 covers 7 bases. The CDR3 has 15 residues. The germline V gene encodes CDR1 SGHTS and CDR2 YDEGEE. The V and J ends lost 0 bases and 5 bases, in that order; junction bases with no gene match: 8.

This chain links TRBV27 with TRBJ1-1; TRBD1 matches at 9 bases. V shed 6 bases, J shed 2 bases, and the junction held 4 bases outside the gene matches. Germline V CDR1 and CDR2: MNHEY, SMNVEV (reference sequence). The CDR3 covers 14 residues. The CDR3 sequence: CASRRDRVNTEAFF. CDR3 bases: TGTGCCAGCAGACGGGACAGGGTTAACACTGAAGCTTTCTTT.

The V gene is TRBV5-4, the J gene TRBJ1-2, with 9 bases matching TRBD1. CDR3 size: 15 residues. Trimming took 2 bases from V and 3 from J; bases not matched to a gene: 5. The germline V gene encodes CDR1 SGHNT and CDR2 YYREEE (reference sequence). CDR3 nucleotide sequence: TGTGCCAGCAGCTTCCTGGACAGGGGCGACTATGGCTACACCTTC. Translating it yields CASSFLDRGDYGYTF.

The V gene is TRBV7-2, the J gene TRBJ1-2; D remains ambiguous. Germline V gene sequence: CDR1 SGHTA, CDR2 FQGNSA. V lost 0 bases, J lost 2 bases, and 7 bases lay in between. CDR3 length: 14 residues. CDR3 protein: CASSLATGNYGYTF. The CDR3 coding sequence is TGTGCCAGCAGCTTAGCAACGGGGAACTATGGCTACACCTTC. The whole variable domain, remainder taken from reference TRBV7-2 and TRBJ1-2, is GAGVSQSPSNKVTEKGKDVELRCDPISGHTALYWYRQSLGQGLEFLIYFQGNSAPDKSGLPSDRFSAERTGGSVSTLTIQRTQQEDSAVYLCASSLATGNYGYTFGSGTRLTVV.

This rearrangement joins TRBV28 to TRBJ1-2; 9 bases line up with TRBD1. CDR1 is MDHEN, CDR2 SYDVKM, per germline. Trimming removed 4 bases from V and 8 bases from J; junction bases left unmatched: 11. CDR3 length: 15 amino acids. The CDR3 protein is CASSSSGQGSEGYTF. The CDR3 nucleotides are TGTGCCAGCAGTTCATCGGGACAGGGATCGGAAGGCTACACCTTC.